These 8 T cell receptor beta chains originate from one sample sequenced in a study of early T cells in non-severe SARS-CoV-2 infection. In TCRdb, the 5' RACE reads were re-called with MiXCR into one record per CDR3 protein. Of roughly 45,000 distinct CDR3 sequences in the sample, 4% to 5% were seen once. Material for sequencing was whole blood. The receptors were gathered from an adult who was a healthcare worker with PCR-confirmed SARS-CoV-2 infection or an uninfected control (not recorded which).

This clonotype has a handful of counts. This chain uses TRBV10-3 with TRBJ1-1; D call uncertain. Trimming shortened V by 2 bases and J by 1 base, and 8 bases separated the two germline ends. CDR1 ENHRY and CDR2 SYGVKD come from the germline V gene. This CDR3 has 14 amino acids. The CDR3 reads CAISEATGNTEAFF. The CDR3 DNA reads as TGTGCCATCAGTGAGGCGACGGGGAACACTGAAGCTTTCTTT.

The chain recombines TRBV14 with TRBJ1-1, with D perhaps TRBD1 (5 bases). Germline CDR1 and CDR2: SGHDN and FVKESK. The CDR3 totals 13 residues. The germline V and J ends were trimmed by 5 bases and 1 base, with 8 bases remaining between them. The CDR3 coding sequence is TGTGCCAGCAGCGCACAGGAGAACACTGAAGCTTTCTTT. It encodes CASSAQENTEAFF. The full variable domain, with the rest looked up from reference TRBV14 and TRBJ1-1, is EAGVTQFPSHSVIEKGQTVTLRCDPISGHDNLYWYRRVMGKEIKFLLHFVKESKQDESGMPNNRFLAERTGGTYSTLKVQPAELEDSGVYFCASSAQENTEAFFGQGTRLTVV.

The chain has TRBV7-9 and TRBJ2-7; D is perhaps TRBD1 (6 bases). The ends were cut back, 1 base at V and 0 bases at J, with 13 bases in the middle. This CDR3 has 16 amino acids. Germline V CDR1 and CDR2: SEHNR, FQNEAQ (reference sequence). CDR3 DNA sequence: TGTGCCAGCAGCTTAGTAGGACAGAAGTACTCCTACGAGCAGTACTTC. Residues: CASSLVGQKYSYEQYF.

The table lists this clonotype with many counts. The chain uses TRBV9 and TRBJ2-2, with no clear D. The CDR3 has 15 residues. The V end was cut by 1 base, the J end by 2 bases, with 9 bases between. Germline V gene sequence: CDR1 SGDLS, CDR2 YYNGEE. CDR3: CASSVLDTNTGELFF. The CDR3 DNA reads TGTGCCAGCAGCGTACTCGACACCAACACCGGGGAGCTGTTTTTT.

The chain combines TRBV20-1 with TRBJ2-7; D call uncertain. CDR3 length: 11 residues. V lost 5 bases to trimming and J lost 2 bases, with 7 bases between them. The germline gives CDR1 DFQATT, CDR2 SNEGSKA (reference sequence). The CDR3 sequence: CSADQAYEQYF. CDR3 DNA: TGCAGTGCTGACCAAGCCTACGAGCAGTACTTC.

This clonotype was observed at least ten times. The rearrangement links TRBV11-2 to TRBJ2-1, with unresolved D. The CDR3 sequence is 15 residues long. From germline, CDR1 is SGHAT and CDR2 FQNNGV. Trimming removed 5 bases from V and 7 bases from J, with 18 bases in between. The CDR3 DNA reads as TGTGCCAGCAGCCGGAACGAGCCCTTTTTGAATGAGCAGTTCTTC. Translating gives CASSRNEPFLNEQFF.

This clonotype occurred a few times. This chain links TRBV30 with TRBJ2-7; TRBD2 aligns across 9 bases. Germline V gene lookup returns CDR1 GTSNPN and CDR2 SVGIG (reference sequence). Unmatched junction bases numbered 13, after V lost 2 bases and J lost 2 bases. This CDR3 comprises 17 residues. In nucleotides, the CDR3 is TGTGCCTGGAGTCCACCCCCCCGACTAGCGGTCACCTACGAGCAGTACTTC. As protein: CAWSPPPRLAVTYEQYF.

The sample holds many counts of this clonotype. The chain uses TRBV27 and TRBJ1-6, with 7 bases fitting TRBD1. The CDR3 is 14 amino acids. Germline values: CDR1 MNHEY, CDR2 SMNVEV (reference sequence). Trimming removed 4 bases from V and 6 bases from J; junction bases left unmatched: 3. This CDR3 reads CASSWTGLNSPLHF. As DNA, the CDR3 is TGTGCCAGCAGTTGGACAGGTCTTAATTCACCCCTCCACTTT.